Listed here are 15 T cell receptor beta chains from one sample, sequenced in a study of shared clonotypes between healthy human individuals. Some clones are missing from TCRdb's copy, which holds only in-frame ones; the method was immunoSEQ multiplex PCR. The table lists more than 550,000 clones, 90% of them singletons, with about 33% in the top ten. Sequencing input: memory CD8+ T cells from PBMCs. This sample's subset: CD45RO+ cells pooled with CCR7-negative TemRA cells. The receptors come from a man younger than 35 in good health. Some clones in this sample may be carry-over from other donors' samples.

The chain links TRBV28 to TRBJ1-4; TRBD1 matches at 7 bases. Germline CDR1 is MDHEN and CDR2 is SYDVKM. The V gene end was trimmed by 6 bases and the J gene end by 5 bases; junction bases not matched to a gene: 6. This CDR3 is built from 14 residues. DNA for the CDR3: TGTGCCAGCAGCGAGACAGGGTCGAATGAAAAACTGTTTTTT. This codes for CASSETGSNEKLFF. Supplemented by reference TRBV28 and TRBJ1-4, the full variable domain reads DVKVTQSSRYLVKRTGEKVFLECVQDMDHENMFWYRQDPGLGLRLIYFSYDVKMKEKGDIPEGYSVSREKKERFSLILESASTNQTSMYLCASSETGSNEKLFFGSGTQLSVL.

The chain carries TRBV28 and TRBJ2-2; D call uncertain. CDR3 length: 15 residues. CDR1 and CDR2 (germline): MDHEN, SYDVKM. Trimming removed 3 bases at V and 1 base at J, with 9 bases between. The CDR3 DNA reads TGTGCCAGCAGTTTCCCCAGTCAGAACACCGGGGAGCTGTTTTTT. Protein sequence: CASSFPSQNTGELFF.

J is TRBJ1-1 and V is TRBV27, with D maybe TRBD1 (6 bases). V lost 11 bases to trimming and J lost 4 bases, with 23 bases between them. The CDR3 is 15 residues long. Germline lookup yields CDR1 MNHEY and CDR2 SMNVEV (reference sequence). The CDR3 region is CAPKGGVRQATEAFF. The CDR3 DNA reads TGTGCCCCAAAAGGGGGGGTCCGCCAGGCCACTGAAGCTTTCTTT.

The chain combines TRBV6-6 with TRBJ2-7, with 7 bases matching TRBD1. After removal of 8 bases from V and 2 bases from J, the junction contained 6 bases not matched to a gene. This CDR3 region has 13 residues. Germline CDR1 is MNHNY and CDR2 is SVGAGI (reference sequence). The CDR3 DNA reads TGTGCCAGCGTGACACAGGGGCCCTACGAGCAGTACTTC. Amino acid sequence: CASVTQGPYEQYF.

This clone has only one observation. Here the CDR3 reads CAGGDTDTQYF. Here the CDR3 DNA reads TGTGCCGGGGGGGACACAGATACGCAGTATTTT. The chain recombines TRBV28 with TRBJ2-3, with TRBD2 matching 7 bases. The CDR3 totals 11 residues. J was trimmed by 2 bases and V by 11 bases; bases with no gene match: 1. Germline lookup yields CDR1 MDHEN and CDR2 SYDVKM.

This clone was counted a few times. This chain links TRBV27 with TRBJ1-2; possibly TRBD1 for D (5 bases). The ends were cut back, 0 bases at V and 2 bases at J, with 16 bases in the middle. Germline lookup yields CDR1 MNHEY and CDR2 SMNVEV (reference sequence). The length of the CDR3 is 17 residues. The CDR3 sequence is CASSLSAGKAVNYGYTF. The DNA for the CDR3 is TGTGCCAGCAGTTTATCTGCAGGGAAGGCGGTAAACTATGGCTACACCTTC.

The V and J genes are TRBV27 and TRBJ2-5; 11 bases fit TRBD2. The CDR3 is 16 residues long. Losses at the gene ends were 3 bases for V and 2 bases for J; bases not matched to a gene: 5. Germline assignment: CDR1 MNHEY and CDR2 SMNVEV (reference sequence). The CDR3 loop reads CASSFRLAGTQETQYF. The CDR3 DNA reads as TGTGCCAGCAGTTTCAGACTAGCGGGAACACAAGAGACCCAGTACTTC.

The chain combines TRBV18 with TRBJ2-7, with TRBD1 matching over 8 bases. The CDR3 extends over 13 amino acids. J lost 4 bases, V lost 6 bases, and 5 bases had no gene match. Germline V gives CDR1 KGHSH, CDR2 LQKENI. The CDR3 DNA is TGTGCCAGCTCGGCTGGGACAGGATACGAGCAGTACTTC. Translated, it gives CASSAGTGYEQYF.

The V call is TRBV7-6, the J call TRBJ2-2, with 7 bases identical to TRBD2. CDR1 is SGHVS and CDR2 is FNYEAQ in the germline V gene. The J segment lost 2 bases and the V segment lost 5 bases, leaving 5 bases of the junction unmatched. CDR3 length: 15 amino acids. CDR3 protein: CASSLIAGNTGELFF. The CDR3 DNA is TGTGCCAGCAGCCTCATAGCGGGCAACACCGGGGAGCTGTTTTTT.

The CDR3 loop reads CASGLARQGNEQFF. In DNA form, the CDR3 reads TGTGCTAGTGGTTTGGCCCGACAGGGGAATGAGCAGTTCTTC. The chain carries TRBV12-5 and TRBJ2-1; 8 bases match TRBD1. The J segment lost 7 bases and the V segment lost 1 base, leaving 3 bases of the junction unmatched. This CDR3 is 14 amino acids long. CDR1 and CDR2 from the germline V gene are LGHNT and FRNRAP.

V and J are TRBV5-4 and TRBJ1-5; 8 nucleotides match TRBD1. CDR3 length: 15 amino acids. Germline V gives CDR1 SGHNT, CDR2 YYREEE (reference sequence). With 4 bases clipped from V and 2 bases from J, the junction kept 5 bases outside the gene matches. The CDR3 is CASSNQGAGNQPQHF. CDR3 nucleotide sequence: TGTGCCAGCAGCAATCAGGGGGCTGGCAATCAGCCCCAGCATTTT.

The gene calls are TRBV7-9 and TRBJ2-7; no clear D gene. This CDR3 comprises 13 residues. Deletions cut 6 bases from V and 6 bases from J, with 15 bases between. Looked up from germline, CDR1 is SEHNR and CDR2 is FQNEAQ (reference sequence). The CDR3 bases are TGTGCCAGCAGGGACGACCCGGTCCCCGAGCAGTACTTC. Translation gives CASRDDPVPEQYF. Full variable domain (remainder filled in from reference TRBV7-9 and TRBJ2-7): DTGVSQNPRHKITKRGQNVTFRCDPISEHNRLYWYRQTLGQGPEFLTYFQNEAQLEKSRLLSDRFSAERPKGSFSTLEIQRTEQGDSAMYLCASRDDPVPEQYFGPGTRLTVT.

The CDR3 loop is CASTQSRQARSPLHF. The CDR3 nucleotides are TGTGCCAGCACCCAATCCCGACAGGCCCGTTCACCCCTCCACTTT. This sequence joins TRBV7-9 and TRBJ1-6; possibly TRBD1 for D (6 bases). The length of the CDR3 is 15 residues. Trimming took off 7 bases at V and 9 bases at J, with 19 bases between the two ends. CDR1 SEHNR and CDR2 FQNEAQ come from the germline V gene (reference sequence). Together with reference TRBV7-9 and TRBJ1-6, the CDR3 gives the full variable domain: DTGVSQNPRHKITKRGQNVTFRCDPISEHNRLYWYRQTLGQGPEFLTYFQNEAQLEKSRLLSDRFSAERPKGSFSTLEIQRTEQGDSAMYLCASTQSRQARSPLHFGNGTRLTVT.

V usage is TRBV4-1 and J usage is TRBJ1-2; 7 positions match TRBD1. In germline, CDR1 is MGHRA, CDR2 YSYEKL. CDR3 size: 14 residues. J gave up 7 bases and V 5 bases, and 10 bases lay outside the gene matches. The CDR3 is CASSSLAGGGGYTF. CDR3 coding DNA: TGCGCCAGCAGCTCCCTGGCAGGGGGAGGTGGCTACACCTTC.

The chain uses TRBV29-1 and TRBJ2-7; TRBD1 matches 7 bases. CDR3 size: 13 residues. Unmatched junction bases numbered 7, after V lost 6 bases and J lost 2 bases. Germline loops: CDR1 SQVTM, CDR2 ANQGSEA. CDR3 protein: CSVGDRDAYEQYF. The CDR3 coding sequence is TGCAGCGTCGGTGACAGGGACGCCTACGAGCAGTACTTC.